The rows below give T cell receptor beta chains drawn from one sample of a study of blood T cell repertoires in COVID-19. TCRdb's copy holds only in-frame clones and misses some; the assay was immunoSEQ multiplex PCR. The data show approximately 50,000 clones, with around 73% seen just once and around 5.4% held by the top ten. Material for sequencing was PBMCs or T cells enriched from blood (not recorded which). The receptors originated from a woman in her 50s with acute COVID-19. CDR3s include the opening cysteine and the closing phenylalanine or tryptophan. D genes are given only for firm matches. Not all rows give a size; the values are once, few, many and, for expanded clones, a class.

few | TRBD1 | TRBJ2-2 | TRBV5-1 | TGCGCCAGCAGCAAGGACAGGCTGAACACCGGGGAGCTGTTTTTT | CASSKDRLNTGELFF
- | TRBD2 | TRBJ2-4 | TRBV4-1 | TGCGCCAGCAGCCAAGCTAGCGGGGGGGCGGCCAAAAACATTCAGTACTTC | CASSQASGGAAKNIQYF
- | TRBD2 | TRBJ2-3 | TRBV4-2 | TGTGCCAGCAGCTCGTCCCTAGCGGGGTCAGATACGCAGTATTTT | CASSSSLAGSDTQYF
- | TRBD1 | TRBJ1-1 | TRBV10-3 | TGTGCCATCAGCCAGGGGGTGGGGAACACTGAAGCTTTCTTT | CAISQGVGNTEAFF
- | TRBD1 | TRBJ2-4 | TRBV28 | TGTGCCAGCAGTTTGCGGGACAGGGGGCCCCTTATTCAGTACTTC | CASSLRDRGPLIQYF
few | - | TRBJ1-2 | TRBV4-1 | TGCGCCAGCAGCCAAGGTCTTGGTTTACTTGGCTACACCTTC | CASSQGLGLLGYTF
- | TRBD1 | TRBJ1-1 | TRBV3-1/TRBV3-2 | TGTGCCAGCAGCAAGGGACAGGGGGGCACTGAAGCTTTCTTT | CASSKGQGGTEAFF
- | TRBD2 | TRBJ2-5 | TRBV19 | TGTGCCAGTAGTACTAGCGGGGGGGCAGCGGTGGAGACCCAGTACTTC | CASSTSGGAAVETQYF
- | - | TRBJ1-2 | TRBV5-1 | TGCCCCCGCAGCGGCGTTGGGGGGGACACCTTC | CPRSGVGGDTF
- | - | TRBJ1-2 | TRBV5-1 | TGCGCCAGCAGCACCGGACAGCCCAACTATGGCTACACCTTC | CASSTGQPNYGYTF
- | TRBD2 | TRBJ2-2 | TRBV10-1 | TGCGCCAGCAGTGACCCCGGGACTAGCGGGACAAACACCGGGGAGCTGTTTTTT | CASSDPGTSGTNTGELFF
- | - | TRBJ2-6 | TRBV10-3 | TGTGCCATCAGTCCGGACACCAGCTCTGGGGCCAACGTCCTGACTTTC | CAISPDTSSGANVLTF
few | - | TRBJ2-5 | TRBV28 | TGTGCCAGTTCGCTGTCTAGGTCGCGGGGATGGGAGACCCAGTACTTC | CASSLSRSRGWETQYF
- | - | TRBJ1-1 | TRBV4-1 | TGCGCCAGCAGCCAAGATCGGGACACTGAAGCTTTCTTT | CASSQDRDTEAFF
few | - | TRBJ1-3 | TRBV29-1 | TGCAGCGTTCAGGGGACCCTTACTGGAAACACCATATATTTT | CSVQGTLTGNTIYF
- | - | TRBJ1-1 | TRBV5-1 | TGCGCCAGCAGCCTGCGCGACACTGAAGCTTTCTTT | CASSLRDTEAFF
- | - | TRBJ2-7 | TRBV5-1 | TGCGCCAGCAGCTTTACAGGGAATTCCTACGAGCAGTACTTC | CASSFTGNSYEQYF
- | TRBD1 | TRBJ1-3 | TRBV28 | TGTGCCAGTACCAAGGGACAGGGGGCTATCTGGAGCTCTGGAAACACCATATATTTT | CASTKGQGAIWSSGNTIYF
few | - | TRBJ1-3 | TRBV11-2 | TGTGCCAGCAGCTCCCCCCGGTACTCTGGAAACACCATATATTTT | CASSSPRYSGNTIYF
- | TRBD1 | TRBJ1-2 | TRBV18 | TGTGCCAGCTCACCAGACAGGGGTATCTATGGCTACACCTTC | CASSPDRGIYGYTF
few | TRBD2 | TRBJ2-1 | TRBV7-3 | TGTGCCAGCAGCTTTAGTAGCGGGGGGGCACGGTCCCCTAATGAGCAGTTCTTC | CASSFSSGGARSPNEQFF
- | - | TRBJ2-7 | TRBV5-8 | TGTGCCAGCAGCTTGTTCGAGGGAATCTCCTACGAGCAGTACTTC | CASSLFEGISYEQYF
- | TRBD1 | TRBJ1-2 | TRBV29-1 | TGCAGCGTTGAGCGACAGGGGAGGGATGGCTACACCTTC | CSVERQGRDGYTF
- | - | TRBJ1-2 | TRBV5-1 | TGCGCCAGCAGCTTGGCCAGAGGGCCCCAGATTGGCTACACCTTC | CASSLARGPQIGYTF
- | - | TRBJ2-4 | TRBV30 | TGTGCCTGGAGTCCGGGCGACCGGGGGGCCAAAAACATTCAGTACTTC | CAWSPGDRGAKNIQYF
once | - | TRBJ2-3 | TRBV7-3 | TGTGCCAGCAGCCCCGGGTCCACAGATACGCAGTATTTT | CASSPGSTDTQYF